This TCR beta chain comes out of a study of T cell clones after liver transplantation. Notes on this clone: Its cognate antigen is unknown.

The study's findings and limits: A significant post-transplant drop in circulating graft-donor-reactive CD4 TCRbeta sequences occurred in most of the 8 subjects.

CDR1 SGHAT and CDR2 FQNNGV come from the germline V gene. This CDR3 comprises 12 residues. Trimming shortened V by 5 bases and J by 6 bases, and 9 bases separated the two germline ends. The repertoire was sequenced with immunoSEQ multiplex PCR; TCRdb's copy has only in-frame clones and lacks some. The sample records about 21,000 clones, approximately 94% being singletons. This TCR came from a human patient who received a liver transplant. The T cells may partly be graft donor cells. The source material was CD8+ T cells from blood, sampled less than 27 months after liver transplant. The chain recombines TRBV11-2 with TRBJ2-3; the D is unclear. In nucleotides, the CDR3 is TGTGCCAGCAGCCCGGCCCAGGATACGCAGTATTTT. It translates to CASSPAQDTQYF.